Sequencing of this T cell receptor (beta chain) was carried out in a study of blood T cells in healthy people across ages. Each donor had roughly 10 milliliters of peripheral blood drawn. Isolation of PBMCs gave at least 7 million cells per sample. Details on this clonotype: Its antigen remains unidentified. Here the CDR3 omits its conserved ending phenylalanine or tryptophan, so a read error is the likely source.

Combining a sample-barcoded 5' primer with a J-beta primer mix, a second PCR ran for about 6 to 12 cycles. Each CDR3 protein is one row after TCRdb ran MiXCR on the 5' RACE reads. The repertoire consists of 1.5 million to 2 million distinct CDR3 sequences, with just under 50% occurring once and the leading ten covering 2% to 2.5%. Between the trimmed V and J ends, which lost 0 bases and 0 bases, there was a span of 11 bases. This CDR3 is 17 amino acids long. CDR1 SGHVS and CDR2 FQNEAQ come from the germline V gene. Study-wide points: A conclusive naive versus antigen-experienced comparison was prevented by the unsorted PBMCs. Relative to aged donors, long-lived donors carried more naive CD4+ cells and displayed higher diversity.

Sequencing was performed on blood. The clonotype comes from a woman in her forties in good health. The rearrangement uses TRBV7-8 and TRBJ1-4, with TRBD1 as a possible D gene (5 bases). CDR3 sequence: CASSLAGTGTTNEKLFL. The CDR3 nucleotides are TGTGCCAGCAGCTTAGCGGGTACAGGCACAACTAATGAAAAACTGTTTCTT.